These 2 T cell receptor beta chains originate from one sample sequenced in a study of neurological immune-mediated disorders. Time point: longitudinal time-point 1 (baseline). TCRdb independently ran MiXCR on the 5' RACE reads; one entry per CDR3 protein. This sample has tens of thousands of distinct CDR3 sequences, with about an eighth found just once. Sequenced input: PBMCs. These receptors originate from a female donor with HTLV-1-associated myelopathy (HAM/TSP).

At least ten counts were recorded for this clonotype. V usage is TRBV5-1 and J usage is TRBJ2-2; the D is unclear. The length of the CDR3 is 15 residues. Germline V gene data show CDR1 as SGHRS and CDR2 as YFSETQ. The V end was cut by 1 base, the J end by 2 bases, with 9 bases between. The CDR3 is CASSLFSLNTGELFF. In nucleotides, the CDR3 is TGCGCCAGCAGCTTGTTTTCGCTAAACACCGGGGAGCTGTTTTTT.

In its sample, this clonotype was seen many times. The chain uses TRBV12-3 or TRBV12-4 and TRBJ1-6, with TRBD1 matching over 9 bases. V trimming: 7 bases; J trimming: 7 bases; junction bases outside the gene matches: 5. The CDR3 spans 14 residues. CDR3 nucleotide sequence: TGTGCCAGCAACAAGGGACAGGGCAATTCACCCCTCCACTTT. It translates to CASNKGQGNSPLHF.